The 10 T cell receptor beta chains below all came from one sample that was sequenced in a study of blood T cell repertoires in COVID-19. Repertoires were generated with immunoSEQ multiplex PCR, while TCRdb's copy carries only in-frame clones and drops some. The table lists about 100,000 clones, 80% to 95% of them singletons, with more than 5.5% in the top ten. The sequenced sample consisted of peripheral blood. All receptors derive from a man aged 70 or older with acute or convalescent COVID-19.

The gene calls are TRBV29-1 and TRBJ2-1; 9 bases are shared with TRBD1. The CDR3 runs to 17 residues. Unmatched junction bases numbered 10, after V lost 4 bases and J lost 0 bases. CDR1 SQVTM and CDR2 ANQGSEA come from the germline V gene. CDR3: CSVVFRDRADSYNEQFF. The CDR3 DNA follows: TGCAGCGTTGTGTTTCGGGACAGGGCGGACTCCTACAATGAGCAGTTCTTC.

The chain recombines TRBV12-3 or TRBV12-4 with TRBJ1-3; no clear D. The CDR3 covers 13 residues. Trimming removed 7 bases from V and 0 bases from J, with 7 bases in between. CDR3 nucleotides: TGTGCCAGCATACGGTACTCTGGAAACACCATATATTTT. This codes for CASIRYSGNTIYF.

This sequence joins TRBV5-4 and TRBJ1-4; the D is unclear. CDR1 and CDR2 from the germline V gene are SGHNT and YYREEE (reference sequence). The CDR3 is 13 residues long. Trimming removed 3 bases at V and 5 bases at J, with 8 bases between. The CDR3 spells CASSSSVNEKLFF. The CDR3 DNA follows: TGTGCCAGCAGCTCTTCAGTAAATGAAAAACTGTTTTTT.

The chain uses TRBV6-5 and TRBJ1-4, with a tentative D call TRBD1 (5 bases). V was pared by 4 bases and J by 0 bases, with 12 bases between. Germline assignment: CDR1 MNHEY and CDR2 SVGAGI. The CDR3 sequence is 16 residues long. The CDR3 sequence: CASSSGHLATNEKLFF. The DNA for the CDR3 is TGTGCCAGCAGTTCTGGACATCTCGCAACTAATGAAAAACTGTTTTTT.

This chain links TRBV6-2 or TRBV6-3 with TRBJ1-4, with a possible D match to TRBD1 (6 bases). Between the trimmed V and J ends, which lost 5 bases and 5 bases, there was a span of 18 bases. CDR3 length: 16 amino acids. Germline V gene data show CDR1 as MNHEY and CDR2 as SVGEGT. The CDR3 region is CASSHPFDRRNEKLFF. The CDR3 region has the DNA TGTGCCAGCAGTCACCCTTTCGACAGGCGAAATGAAAAACTGTTTTTT.

The rearrangement joins TRBV6-5 to TRBJ2-1, with 7 bases identical to TRBD2. Unmatched junction bases numbered 16, after V lost 4 bases and J lost 10 bases. This CDR3 region has 16 residues. CDR1 MNHEY and CDR2 SVGAGI come from the germline V gene. The CDR3: CASSSRDGGLVSEQFF. CDR3 sequence (DNA): TGTGCCAGCAGTTCCCGGGACGGAGGACTAGTTTCCGAGCAGTTCTTC.

The chain has TRBV10-3 and TRBJ2-7, with TRBD2 matching 9 bases. The CDR3 totals 13 residues. Unmatched junction bases numbered 8, after V lost 7 bases and J lost 7 bases. The germline gives CDR1 ENHRY, CDR2 SYGVKD. This CDR3 reads CAITPLAGQEQYF. The CDR3 coding sequence is TGTGCCATCACTCCCCTAGCGGGGCAAGAGCAGTACTTC.

The CDR3 DNA reads TGTGCCAGCAGCGTAGACTGGACTAGCGGGAGGGAGATGGAGACCCAGTACTTC. Translation gives CASSVDWTSGREMETQYF. This chain uses TRBV9 with TRBJ2-5; 15 bases agree with TRBD2. CDR1 and CDR2 (germline): SGDLS, YYNGEE. J lost 5 bases, V lost 0 bases, and 8 bases had no gene match. The CDR3 length is 18 residues.

This clone came up once. V usage is TRBV5-1 and J usage is TRBJ1-4; TRBD1 might be the D (6 bases). V gave up 0 bases and J gave up 6 bases, with 15 bases separating them. CDR1 is SGHRS and CDR2 is YFSETQ in the germline V gene. The CDR3 extends over 16 amino acids. The CDR3 region is CASSLAPTGHDEKLFF. The CDR3 DNA follows: TGCGCCAGCAGCTTGGCCCCAACGGGACACGATGAAAAACTGTTTTTT.

A note on this clone: Within the sample, other DNA sequences also encode this same CDR3. The chain links TRBV7-2 to TRBJ2-2; 9 nucleotides line up with TRBD2. The CDR3 loop spans 15 amino acids. J lost 9 bases, V lost 6 bases, and 11 bases had no gene match. Germline CDR1 is SGHTA and CDR2 is FQGNSA. The CDR3 region is CASSSGLAGYRELFF. In DNA form, the CDR3 reads TGTGCCAGCAGTTCGGGGCTAGCGGGATATCGGGAGCTGTTTTTT.